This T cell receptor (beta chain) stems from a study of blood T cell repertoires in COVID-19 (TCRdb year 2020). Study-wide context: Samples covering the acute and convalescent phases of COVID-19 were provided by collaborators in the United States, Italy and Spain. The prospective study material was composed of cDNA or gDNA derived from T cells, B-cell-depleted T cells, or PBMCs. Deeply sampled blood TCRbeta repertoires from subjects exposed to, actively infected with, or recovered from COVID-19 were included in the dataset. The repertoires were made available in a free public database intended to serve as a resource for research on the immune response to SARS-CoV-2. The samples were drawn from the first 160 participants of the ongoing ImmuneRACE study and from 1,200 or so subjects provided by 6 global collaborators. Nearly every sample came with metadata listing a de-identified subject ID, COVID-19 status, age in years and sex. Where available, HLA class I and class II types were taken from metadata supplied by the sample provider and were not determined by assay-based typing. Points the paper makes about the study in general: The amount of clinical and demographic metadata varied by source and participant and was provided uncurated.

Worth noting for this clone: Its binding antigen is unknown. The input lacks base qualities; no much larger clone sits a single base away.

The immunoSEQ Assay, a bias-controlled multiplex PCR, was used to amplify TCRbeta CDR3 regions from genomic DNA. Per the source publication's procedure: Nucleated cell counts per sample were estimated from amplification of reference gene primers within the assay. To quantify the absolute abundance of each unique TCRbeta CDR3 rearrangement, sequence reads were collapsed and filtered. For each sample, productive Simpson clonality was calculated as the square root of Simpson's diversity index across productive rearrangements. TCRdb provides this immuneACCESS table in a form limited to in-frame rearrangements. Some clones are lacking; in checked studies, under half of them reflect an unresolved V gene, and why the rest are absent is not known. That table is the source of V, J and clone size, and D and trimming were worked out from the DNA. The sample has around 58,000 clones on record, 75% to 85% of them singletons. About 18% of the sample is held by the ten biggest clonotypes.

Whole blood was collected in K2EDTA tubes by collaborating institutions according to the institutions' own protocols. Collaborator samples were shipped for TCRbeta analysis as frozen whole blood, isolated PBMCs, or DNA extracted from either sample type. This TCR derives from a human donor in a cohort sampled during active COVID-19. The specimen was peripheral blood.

The CDR3 loop reads CASSESAQAEAFF. Read as DNA, the sequence is TGCGCCAGCAGTGAGTCGGCACAGGCTGAAGCTTTCTTT. The rearranged chain carries TRBV10-1 and TRBJ1-1; 5 matching bases give a weak D call of TRBD1. CDR1 and CDR2 are read off the germline V gene (reference sequence) as WNHNN and SYGVQD. V lost 0 bases and J lost 6 bases; the stretch between them is 8 bases long. Counted from cysteine to phenylalanine, this CDR3 has 13 amino acids. Only the CDR3 portion is preserved as DNA: 39 bases, with reading frame beginning at the first base.